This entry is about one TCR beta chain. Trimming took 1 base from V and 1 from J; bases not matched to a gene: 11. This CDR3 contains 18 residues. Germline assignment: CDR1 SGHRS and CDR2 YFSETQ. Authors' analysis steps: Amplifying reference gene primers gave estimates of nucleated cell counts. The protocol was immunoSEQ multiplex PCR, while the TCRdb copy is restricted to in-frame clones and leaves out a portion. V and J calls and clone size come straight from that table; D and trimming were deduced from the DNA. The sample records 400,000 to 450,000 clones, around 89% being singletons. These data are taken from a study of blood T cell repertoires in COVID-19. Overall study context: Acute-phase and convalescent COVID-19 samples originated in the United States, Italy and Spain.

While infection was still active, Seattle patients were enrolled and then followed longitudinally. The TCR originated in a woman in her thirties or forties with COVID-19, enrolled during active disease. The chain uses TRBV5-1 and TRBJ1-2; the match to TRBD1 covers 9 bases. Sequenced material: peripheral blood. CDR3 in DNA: TGCGCCAGCAGCTTGAGCTTCGGGGACAGGGAAAATAACTATGGCTACACCTTC. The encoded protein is CASSLSFGDRENNYGYTF.